This TCR beta chain was identified during a study of T cells in Graves' hyperthyroidism and ophthalmopathy. The study's findings and limits: The model made its ophthalmopathy prediction, and onset followed a median about 5.9 months later.

The CDR3 regions of TCR beta were amplified from RNA transcripts. A set of HTBI primers served as the primers for a first-round RT-PCR of the TCR CDR3. TCRdb re-analysed the multiplex PCR reads in MiXCR, keeping a single row per CDR3 protein. The repertoire consists of approximately 370,000 distinct CDR3 sequences, with more than 13% occurring once and the leading ten covering about 31%. PBMCs were collected from a 10 ml volume of fresh peripheral blood. With 4 bases removed from V and 5 bases from J, the gap between germline ends came to 18 bases. The CDR3 is 16 residues long. CDR1 is SGHRS and CDR2 is YFSETQ in the germline V gene. The table lists this clonotype with a few counts. As yet, its antigen is unknown.

This chain connects TRBV5-1 to TRBJ2-2; D might be TRBD2 (6 bases). The specimen sequenced was blood. The clonotype comes from a woman under 40 with Graves' hyperthyroidism. Here the CDR3 DNA reads TGCGCCAGCAGCCCGAACCGAATCCGGGAGACCGGGGAGCTGTTTTTT. Translation: CASSPNRIRETGELFF.